Presented here are 21 T cell receptor beta chains from one specimen sequenced in a study of cytomegalovirus exposure and HLA in healthy donors. This PCR relied on a set of 60 Vbeta primers and 13 Jbeta primers. Profiled with immunoSEQ multiplex PCR; TCRdb holds only in-frame clones, not every one. Of around 150,000 clones listed, under 70% are singletons. Sequencing used PBMCs. The receptors stem from a man under 40 in good health and CMV-seropositive.

V usage is TRBV9 and J usage is TRBJ2-1; D ambiguous. Germline V gives CDR1 SGDLS, CDR2 YYNGEE. The V end lost 4 bases, the J end lost 7 bases, and 21 bases lay between the germline ends. This CDR3 has 16 amino acids. This chain's CDR3 is CASSQSQALPWNEQFF. In DNA form, the CDR3 reads TGTGCCAGCAGCCAAAGTCAAGCTCTGCCGTGGAATGAGCAGTTCTTC.

In this sample, this clone turned up a few times. This sequence joins TRBV4-2 and TRBJ1-5; TRBD1 agrees at 12 bases. J gave up 6 bases and V 0 bases, and 3 bases lay outside the gene matches. The CDR3 covers 16 residues. Germline CDR1 LGHNA, CDR2 YNFKEQ. CDR3 bases: TGTGCCAGCAGCCAAGATTTGGGACAGGGGGCTCAGCCCCAGCATTTT. This sequence encodes CASSQDLGQGAQPQHF.

V usage is TRBV7-8 and J usage is TRBJ1-6; 7 bases agree with TRBD1. V shed 2 bases and J 7 bases; nucleotides not matched to a gene: 2. This CDR3 contains 14 residues. Germline CDR1 is SGHVS and CDR2 is FQNEAQ. This CDR3 is CASSLPGGNSPLHF. CDR3 DNA sequence: TGTGCCAGCAGCTTACCAGGGGGGAATTCACCCCTCCACTTT.

The chain joins TRBV6-5 to TRBJ2-7; no firm D call. The V end lost 7 bases, the J end lost 3 bases, and 19 bases lay between the germline ends. This CDR3 spans 15 amino acids. Germline V CDR1 and CDR2: MNHEY, SVGAGI. In nucleotides, the CDR3 is TGTGCCAGCACCCCCAGTTTGGCAAAGAACTACGAGCAGTACTTC. Amino acid sequence: CASTPSLAKNYEQYF.

The genes are TRBV30 and TRBJ1-3; D possibly corresponds to TRBD1 (5 bases). CDR3 length: 14 residues. Trimming took 5 bases from V and 0 from J, leaving 11 bases between them. Germline CDR1 GTSNPN, CDR2 SVGIG (reference sequence). The DNA of the CDR3 is TGTGCCTGGGGCGCAGGGTCCTCTGGAAACACCATATATTTT. Translation: CAWGAGSSGNTIYF.

The V call is TRBV7-8, the J call TRBJ1-2, with a possible D match to TRBD1 (5 bases). The CDR3 has 14 amino acids. Germline CDR1 reads SGHVS; CDR2 reads FQNEAQ. With 1 base removed from V and 3 bases from J, the gap between germline ends came to 9 bases. The CDR3 loop is CASSLEARDYGYTF. CDR3 in DNA: TGTGCCAGCAGCTTAGAGGCCAGGGACTATGGCTACACCTTC.

The genes are TRBV18 and TRBJ2-6; D not resolved. Per germline, CDR1 KGHSH and CDR2 LQKENI. V was pared by 0 bases and J by 0 bases, with 6 bases between. The CDR3 is 16 residues long. As DNA, the CDR3 is TGTGCCAGCTCACCACCAGAACTCTCTGGGGCCAACGTCCTGACTTTC. Translating gives CASSPPELSGANVLTF.

The chain combines TRBV11-2 with TRBJ2-6; maybe TRBD2 (6 bases). The CDR3 is 18 residues long. Germline-derived CDR1 and CDR2 are SGHAT and FQNNGV. V lost 5 bases to trimming and J lost 0 bases, with 17 bases between them. The CDR3 region is CASSRERRTSSGANVLTF. The CDR3 DNA follows: TGTGCCAGCAGCCGGGAGCGGAGAACGAGCTCTGGGGCCAACGTCCTGACTTTC.

The rearrangement links TRBV5-1 to TRBJ2-1; 13 positions match TRBD2. Germline V CDR1 and CDR2: SGHRS, YFSETQ. The CDR3 runs to 15 residues. With V trimmed by 6 bases and J by 5 bases, 5 bases remained unmatched. CDR3 nucleotides: TGCGCCAGCACCCGACTAGCGGGAGGTAACAATGAGCAGTTCTTC. Translating it yields CASTRLAGGNNEQFF.

There are many counts of this clone. This chain connects TRBV5-8 to TRBJ1-1, with D maybe TRBD1 (5 bases). The V end lost 0 bases, the J end lost 8 bases, and 11 bases lay between the germline ends. CDR1 is SGHTS, CDR2 YDEGEE, per germline. The CDR3 totals 13 residues. CDR3 in DNA: TGTGCCAGCAGCTTGGCCTTGGCAGGGGAAGCTTTCTTT. Protein product: CASSLALAGEAFF.

This rearrangement joins TRBV6-5 to TRBJ2-3; 12 positions match TRBD2. Germline loops: CDR1 MNHEY, CDR2 SVGAGI. This CDR3 contains 15 residues. With 7 bases clipped from V and 5 bases from J, the junction kept 7 bases outside the gene matches. The DNA of the CDR3 is TGTGCCAGCACCTTGACTAGCGGGAGTCGAGATACGCAGTATTTT. Amino acids: CASTLTSGSRDTQYF.

V is TRBV29-1 and J is TRBJ2-2, with TRBD1 as a possible D gene (8 bases). This CDR3 is built from 20 residues. V lost 5 bases and J 4 bases, leaving 32 bases between the germline ends. Per germline, CDR1 SQVTM and CDR2 ANQGSEA. CDR3 nucleotides: TGCAGCGTTCCGACGGGGGGAGAGGACAGGACAGGGTCTTTCACCGGGGAGCTGTTTTTT. Its translation is CSVPTGGEDRTGSFTGELFF.

V is TRBV13 and J is TRBJ2-7, with 7 nucleotides matching TRBD2. Germline lookup yields CDR1 PRHDT and CDR2 FYEKMQ (reference sequence). The CDR3 sequence is 16 residues long. J gave up 0 bases and V 2 bases, and 7 bases lay outside the gene matches. The CDR3 coding sequence is TGTGCCAGCAGCTTAAGTGGGCTAGCGGTCTCCTACGAGCAGTACTTC. This encodes CASSLSGLAVSYEQYF.

V and J are TRBV6-5 and TRBJ1-2; TRBD1 aligns across 9 bases. J gave up 8 bases and V 7 bases, and 8 bases lay outside the gene matches. Germline V gene data show CDR1 as MNHEY and CDR2 as SVGAGI. CDR3 size: 13 residues. The CDR3 nucleotides read TGTGCCAGCACCGAACAGGGGGCGGACGGCTACACCTTC. Encoded protein: CASTEQGADGYTF.

The gene calls are TRBV19 and TRBJ1-5, with TRBD1 identical over 8 bases. This CDR3 comprises 17 residues. Trimming took 4 bases from V and 4 from J; bases not matched to a gene: 12. CDR1 and CDR2 from the germline V gene are LNHDA and SQIVND (reference sequence). CDR3 coding DNA: TGTGCCAGTAGTAGGGGCACCGACAGGGGTCGAAATCAGCCCCAGCATTTT. It encodes CASSRGTDRGRNQPQHF.

Only a few counts were recorded for this clone. V is TRBV15 and J is TRBJ2-7; D perhaps matches TRBD2 (7 bases). Per germline, CDR1 LNHNV and CDR2 YYDKDF (reference sequence). This CDR3 spans 16 amino acids. The V gene lost 0 bases and the J gene lost 3 bases, with 15 bases spanning the gap. This CDR3 reads CATSRDRGAAGYEQYF. CDR3 in DNA: TGTGCCACCAGCAGAGATCGGGGGGCGGCAGGCTACGAGCAGTACTTC. The full variable domain, completed using reference TRBV15 and TRBJ2-7, is DAMVIQNPRYQVTQFGKPVTLSCSQTLNHNVMYWYQQKSSQAPKLLFHYYDKDFNNEADTPDNFQSRRPNTSFCFLDIRSPGLGDTAMYLCATSRDRGAAGYEQYFGPGTRLTVT.

This chain uses TRBV29-1 with TRBJ2-7; D perhaps matches TRBD2 (5 bases). In germline, CDR1 is SQVTM, CDR2 ANQGSEA. Trimming left V 6 bases short and J 0 bases short, with 18 bases between. This CDR3 contains 15 residues. The CDR3 DNA follows: TGCAGCGTCGTTCCCAGCGGCACAAACTCCTACGAGCAGTACTTC. Protein product: CSVVPSGTNSYEQYF.

The chain carries TRBV19 and TRBJ1-2, with D possibly matching TRBD1 (6 bases). The CDR3 totals 17 residues. Between the trimmed V and J ends, which lost 3 bases and 2 bases, there was a span of 19 bases. Germline V gene sequence: CDR1 LNHDA, CDR2 SQIVND (reference sequence). CDR3 amino acids: CASSIETSRGLNYGYTF. The CDR3 DNA reads TGTGCCAGTAGTATTGAGACCTCCAGGGGACTAAACTATGGCTACACCTTC.

The chain recombines TRBV12-5 with TRBJ1-6; TRBD1 aligns across 9 bases. The CDR3 length is 17 residues. V shed 2 bases, J shed 7 bases, and the junction held 9 bases outside the gene matches. Germline CDR1 reads LGHNT; CDR2 reads FRNRAP. The CDR3 nucleotides are TGTGCTAGTGGTTTGACCCTCGGACAGGGGCGGAATTCACCCCTCCACTTT. As protein: CASGLTLGQGRNSPLHF.

This clone was detected a few times. V is TRBV13 and J is TRBJ2-2; TRBD2 aligns across 10 bases. CDR1 and CDR2 from the germline V gene are PRHDT and FYEKMQ (reference sequence). V shed 1 base, J shed 4 bases, and the junction held 9 bases outside the gene matches. The CDR3 totals 18 residues. The CDR3 loop reads CASSLEGGLAGATGELFF. CDR3 bases: TGTGCCAGCAGCTTAGAGGGCGGGCTAGCGGGAGCCACCGGGGAGCTGTTTTTT. The complete variable domain, with remaining parts taken from reference TRBV13 and TRBJ2-2, reads AAGVIQSPRHLIKEKRETATLKCYPIPRHDTVYWYQQGPGQDPQFLISFYEKMQSDKGSIPDRFSAQQFSDYHSELNMSSLELGDSALYFCASSLEGGLAGATGELFFGEGSRLTVL.

The chain has TRBV5-1 and TRBJ2-3; 8 bases fit TRBD2. The CDR3 has 17 residues. Trimming cost V 3 bases and J 2 bases; bases outside gene matches: 11. CDR1 is SGHRS, CDR2 YFSETQ, per germline. DNA of the CDR3: TGCGCCAGCAGCTGGACCTCGACTAGCGACAACACAGATACGCAGTATTTT. Protein product: CASSWTSTSDNTDTQYF.